A selection of T cell receptor beta chains follows, all from one sample in a study of CD8+ T cells in alopecia areata. Sequencing was performed with immunoSEQ multiplex PCR; in TCRdb, only in-frame clones are kept and a portion is missing. The sample has 120,000 to 150,000 clones, roughly 82% seen once. Sequencing used CD8+ T cells sorted from blood, obtained at week 4, from a patient treated with tofacitinib. Receptors originate from a human donor with alopecia areata. Both conserved end residues are part of each CDR3. The D gene is left open where the match is weak. Some rows mark clone size as missing; the rest say once, few, many or name a class of expanded clone.

J gene,clone size,D gene,V gene,CDR3 protein,CDR3 DNA
TRBJ1-4,-,TRBD1,TRBV7-9,CASSLEGADEKLFF,TGTGCCAGCAGCTTAGAGGGGGCGGATGAAAAACTGTTTTTT
TRBJ1-4,-,TRBD1,TRBV4-1,CASSPTGLSEKLFF,TGCGCCAGCAGCCCGACAGGGTTAAGTGAAAAACTGTTTTTT
TRBJ2-1,-,-,TRBV6-1,CATRPWGFDEQFF,TGTGCCACCAGACCGTGGGGTTTCGATGAGCAGTTCTTC
TRBJ2-1,once,-,TRBV7-9,CASSLGTGGENEQFF,TGTGCCAGCAGCTTAGGGACAGGAGGGGAAAATGAGCAGTTCTTC
TRBJ1-1,-,TRBD1,TRBV9,CASSGQGIEAFF,TGTGCCAGCAGCGGACAGGGGATTGAAGCTTTCTTT
TRBJ2-7,once,-,TRBV19,CASSNRDSYEQYF,TGTGCCAGTAGTAACCGGGACTCCTACGAGCAGTACTTC
TRBJ2-3,-,TRBD2,TRBV4-1,CASSPTTSGGAWTDTQYF,TGCGCCAGCAGCCCGACGACTAGCGGGGGGGCGTGGACAGATACGCAGTATTTT
TRBJ2-5,-,TRBD2,TRBV6-1,CASSRLAEQETQYF,TGTGCCAGCAGCCGACTAGCGGAGCAAGAGACCCAGTACTTC
TRBJ2-1,-,TRBD2,TRBV7-8,CASSQSGGAYNEQFF,TGTGCCAGCAGCCAAAGCGGGGGGGCCTACAATGAGCAGTTCTTC
TRBJ2-7,-,-,TRBV29-1,CSVESSFEQYF,TGCAGCGTTGAAAGTTCGTTTGAGCAGTACTTC
TRBJ1-6,-,TRBD1,TRBV4-3,CASSTRDRANSPLHF,TGCGCCAGCAGCACAAGGGACAGGGCGAATTCACCCCTCCACTTT
TRBJ2-7,-,-,TRBV5-1,CASSSLDSSPSYEQYF,TGCGCCAGCAGCTCCCTGGACAGCTCGCCATCCTACGAGCAGTACTTC
TRBJ1-1,-,-,TRBV7-2,CASSFLNTEAFF,TGTGCCAGCAGCTTCCTGAACACTGAAGCTTTCTTT
TRBJ1-1,-,-,TRBV19,CASMTGNTEAFF,TGTGCCAGTATGACGGGCAACACTGAAGCTTTCTTT
TRBJ2-7,-,-,TRBV30,CAWSGGIEQYF,TGTGCCTGGAGTGGCGGGATCGAGCAGTACTTC
TRBJ2-7,once,-,TRBV29-1,CSVERGTPYEQYF,TGCAGCGTTGAACGAGGGACCCCATACGAGCAGTACTTC
TRBJ2-7,-,-,TRBV30,CAWSVHRGNEQYF,TGTGCCTGGAGTGTACATAGGGGGAACGAGCAGTACTTC